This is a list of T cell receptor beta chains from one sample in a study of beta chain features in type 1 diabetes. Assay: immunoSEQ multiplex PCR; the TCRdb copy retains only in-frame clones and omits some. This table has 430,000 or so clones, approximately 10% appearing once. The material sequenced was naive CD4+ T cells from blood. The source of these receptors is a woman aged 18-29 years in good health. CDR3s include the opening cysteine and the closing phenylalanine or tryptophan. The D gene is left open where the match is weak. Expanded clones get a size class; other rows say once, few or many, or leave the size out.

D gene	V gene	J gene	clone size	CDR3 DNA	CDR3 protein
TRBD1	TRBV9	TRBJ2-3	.	TGTGCCAGCAGCGGGAGACAGGGTACGCAGTATTTT	CASSGRQGTQYF
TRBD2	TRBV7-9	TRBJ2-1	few	TGTGCCAGCAGGGGACTAGCGGGAGTTAGTGAGCAGTTCTTC	CASRGLAGVSEQFF
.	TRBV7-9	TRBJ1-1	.	TGTGCCAGCATCGCCGGAGTCGCTACGAACACTGAAGCTTTCTTT	CASIAGVATNTEAFF
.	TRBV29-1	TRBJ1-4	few	TGCAGCGCGAGGGTGAGGGATGAAAAACTGTTTTTT	CSARVRDEKLFF
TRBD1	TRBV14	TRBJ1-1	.	TGTGCCAGCAGCCCTCACAGGGGGTGGAACACTGAAGCTTTCTTT	CASSPHRGWNTEAFF
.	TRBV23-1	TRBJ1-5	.	TGCGCCAGCAGTCAATTGATCCCCATTCATCAGCCCCAGCATTTT	CASSQLIPIHQPQHF
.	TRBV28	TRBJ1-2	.	TGTGCCAGCAGTTTAGATCGGCCCGGGCGAGGCTACACCTTC	CASSLDRPGRGYTF
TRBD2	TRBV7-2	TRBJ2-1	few	TGTGCCAGCAGCAGGCACGGGAGGGCCCTCTCCAATGAGCAGTTCTTC	CASSRHGRALSNEQFF
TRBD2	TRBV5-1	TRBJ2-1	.	TGCGCCAGCAGCTCCCGACTAGCGGGCCATGAGCAGTTCTTC	CASSSRLAGHEQFF
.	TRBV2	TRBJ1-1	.	TGTGCCAGCAAGACGGAGGTGAACACTGAAGCTTTCTTT	CASKTEVNTEAFF
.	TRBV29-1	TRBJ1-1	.	TGCAGCGTTGCGCTGAACACTGAAGCTTTCTTT	CSVALNTEAFF
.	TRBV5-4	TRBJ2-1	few	TGTGCCAGCAGCTTGTTCAGGGAGTACAATGAGCAGTTCTTC	CASSLFREYNEQFF
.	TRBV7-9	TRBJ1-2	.	TGTGCCAGCAGCGCGTCGTGGGGGGCTGACTATGGCTACACCTTC	CASSASWGADYGYTF
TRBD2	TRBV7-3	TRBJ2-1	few	TGTGCCAGCAGCTTACTACTAGCGGGAGCCAATGAGCAGTTCTTC	CASSLLLAGANEQFF
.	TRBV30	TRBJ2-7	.	TGTGCCTGGAGCAGGGACCCCAGCTCCTACGAGCAGTACTTC	CAWSRDPSSYEQYF
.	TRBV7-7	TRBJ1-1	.	TGTGCTAGCAGCCCAAGTGTGGGGCGCACAGCTTTCTTT	CASSPSVGRTAFF
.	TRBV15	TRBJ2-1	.	TGTGCCACCAGCAGAGATTCCCCGGACAATGAGCAGTTCTTC	CATSRDSPDNEQFF
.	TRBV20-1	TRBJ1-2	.	TGCAGTGTGGAGCCCGATGGCTACACCTTC	CSVEPDGYTF
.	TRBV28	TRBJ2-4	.	TGTGCCAGCGGCCGGGGGGCTTCTCAAGCCAAAAACATTCAGTACTTC	CASGRGASQAKNIQYF
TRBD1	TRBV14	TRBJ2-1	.	TGTGCCAGCAGCCAAGATTGGGGACAGGGGCGACGCAATGAGCAGTTCTTC	CASSQDWGQGRRNEQFF
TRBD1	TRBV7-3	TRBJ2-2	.	TGTGCCAGCAGCAGTATTAAACTCATGGGACAGGACACCGGGGAGCTGTTTTTT	CASSSIKLMGQDTGELFF
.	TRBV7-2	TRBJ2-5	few	TGTGCCAGCAGCTTTGGACACCGAGAGACCCAGTACTTC	CASSFGHRETQYF
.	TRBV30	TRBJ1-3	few	TGTGCCTGGAGTGTAGTGAGTGCGACTGGAAACACCATATATTTT	CAWSVVSATGNTIYF
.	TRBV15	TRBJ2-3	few	TGTGCCACCAGCAGAAGCCCTAGCACAGATACGCAGTATTTT	CATSRSPSTDTQYF
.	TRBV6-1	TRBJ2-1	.	TGTGCCAGCAGTGTTCGTGAGCGCACCTACAATGAGCAGTTCTTC	CASSVRERTYNEQFF
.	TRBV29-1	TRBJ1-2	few	TGCAGCGTTTTCGGCCGAGATTGGTATGGCTACACCTTC	CSVFGRDWYGYTF
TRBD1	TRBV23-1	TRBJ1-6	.	TGCGCCAGCAGTCACTCCGGGACAGAGTATTCACCCCTCCACTTT	CASSHSGTEYSPLHF
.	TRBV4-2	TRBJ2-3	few	TGTGCCAGCAGCCAACCCGGCCTCACGGGCGCAGATACGCAGTATTTT	CASSQPGLTGADTQYF
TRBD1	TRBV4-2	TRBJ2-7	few	TGTGCCAGCAGCCAAGCCTCGGGACAGACCTACGAGCAGTACTTC	CASSQASGQTYEQYF
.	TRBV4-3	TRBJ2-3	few	TGCGCCAGCAGCCAAAGTCCTAGATACACAGATACGCAGTATTTT	CASSQSPRYTDTQYF
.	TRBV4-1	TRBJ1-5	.	TGCGCCAGCAGCCAAGACTGGGGAGATCAGCCCCAGCATTTT	CASSQDWGDQPQHF
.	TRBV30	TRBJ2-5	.	TGTGCCTGGAGTGTCCAGGGGACCCAGTACTTC	CAWSVQGTQYF
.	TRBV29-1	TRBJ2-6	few	TGCAGCGTTTTAAAGGGAACCGGGGCCAACGTCCTGACTTTC	CSVLKGTGANVLTF
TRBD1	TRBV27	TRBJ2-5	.	TGTGCCAGGAGCCGTCGCCGGGACAGGGTATTGTTTAAGGGAGAGACCCAGTACTTC	CARSRRRDRVLFKGETQYF
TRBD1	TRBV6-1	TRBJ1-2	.	TGTGCCAGCAGTGACCCAAGGGACAGGGGTTTCTATGGCTACACCTTC	CASSDPRDRGFYGYTF
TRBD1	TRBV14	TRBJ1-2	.	TGTGCCAGCAGCCCTTGGGACAGGGTGGACTATGGCTACACCTTC	CASSPWDRVDYGYTF
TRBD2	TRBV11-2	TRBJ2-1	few	TGTGCCAGCAGCTTCTCTAGCGGGCCGAACAATGAGCAGTTCTTC	CASSFSSGPNNEQFF
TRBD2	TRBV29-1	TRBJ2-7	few	TGCAGCGTTCGTATAGCGGGAGGGCCCGGCGAGCAGTACTTC	CSVRIAGGPGEQYF